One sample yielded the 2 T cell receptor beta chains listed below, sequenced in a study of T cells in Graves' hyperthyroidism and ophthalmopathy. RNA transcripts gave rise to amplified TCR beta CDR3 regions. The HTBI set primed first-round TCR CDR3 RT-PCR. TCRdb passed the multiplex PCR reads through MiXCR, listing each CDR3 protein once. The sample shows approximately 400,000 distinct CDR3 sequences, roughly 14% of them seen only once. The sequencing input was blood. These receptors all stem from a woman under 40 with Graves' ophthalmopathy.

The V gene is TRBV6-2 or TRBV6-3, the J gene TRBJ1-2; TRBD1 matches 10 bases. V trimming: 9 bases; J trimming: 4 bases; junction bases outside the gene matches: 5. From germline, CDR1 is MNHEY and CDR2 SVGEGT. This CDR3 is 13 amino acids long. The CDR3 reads CARRTGGTYGYTF. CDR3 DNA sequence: TGTGCCAGGAGGACAGGGGGGACCTATGGCTACACCTTC.

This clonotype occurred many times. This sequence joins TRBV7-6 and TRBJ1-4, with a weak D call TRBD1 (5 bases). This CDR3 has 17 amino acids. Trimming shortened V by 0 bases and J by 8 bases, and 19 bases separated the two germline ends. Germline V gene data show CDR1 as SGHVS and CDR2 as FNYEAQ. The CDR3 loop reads CASSLAPTATRGEKLFF. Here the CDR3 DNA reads TGTGCCAGCAGCTTAGCGCCTACAGCGACCCGGGGGGAAAAACTGTTTTTT.